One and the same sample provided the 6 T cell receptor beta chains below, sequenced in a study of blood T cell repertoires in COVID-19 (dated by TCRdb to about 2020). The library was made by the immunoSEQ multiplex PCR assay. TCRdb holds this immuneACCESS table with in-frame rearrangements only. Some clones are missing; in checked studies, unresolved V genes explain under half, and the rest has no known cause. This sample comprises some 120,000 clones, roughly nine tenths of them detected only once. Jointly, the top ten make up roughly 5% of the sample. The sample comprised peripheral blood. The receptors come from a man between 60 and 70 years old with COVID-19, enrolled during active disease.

This CDR3 is CASAGQGANTEAFF. The DNA for the CDR3 is TGTGCCAGCGCGGGACAGGGGGCGAACACTGAAGCTTTCTTT. The chain has TRBV18 and TRBJ1-1; 12 nucleotides match TRBD1. Trimming cost V 8 bases and J 1 base; bases outside gene matches: 2. The germline gives CDR1 KGHSH, CDR2 LQKENI. The CDR3 runs 14 residues.

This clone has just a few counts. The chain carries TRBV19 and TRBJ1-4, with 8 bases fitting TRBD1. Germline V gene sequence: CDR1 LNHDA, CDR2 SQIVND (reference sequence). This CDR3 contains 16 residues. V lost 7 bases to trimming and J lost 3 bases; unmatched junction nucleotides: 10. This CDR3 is CASKGGTGAANEKLFF. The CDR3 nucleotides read TGTGCCAGTAAGGGGGGGACAGGCGCAGCTAATGAAAAACTGTTTTTT.

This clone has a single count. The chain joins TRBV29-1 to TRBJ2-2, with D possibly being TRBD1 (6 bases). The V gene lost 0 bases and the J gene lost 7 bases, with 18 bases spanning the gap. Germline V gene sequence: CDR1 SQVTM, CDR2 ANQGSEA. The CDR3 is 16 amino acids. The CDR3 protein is CSVEDLGAQGGGELFF. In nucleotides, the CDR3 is TGCAGCGTTGAAGATCTTGGGGCTCAAGGGGGCGGGGAGCTGTTTTTT.

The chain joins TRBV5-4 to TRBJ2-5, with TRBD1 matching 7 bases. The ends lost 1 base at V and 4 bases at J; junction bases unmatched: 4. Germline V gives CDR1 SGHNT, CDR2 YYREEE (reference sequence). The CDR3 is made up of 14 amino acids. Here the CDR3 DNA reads TGTGCCAGCAGCTTGAAAAGGGGGCTAGAGACCCAGTACTTC. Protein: CASSLKRGLETQYF.

This CDR3 reads CASSQESRASNQPQHF. CDR3 DNA: TGCGCCAGCAGCCAAGAGTCCAGGGCTAGCAATCAGCCCCAGCATTTT. This chain connects TRBV4-1 to TRBJ1-5; a weak D match, TRBD1 (5 bases). The V end was cut by 0 bases, the J end by 0 bases, with 9 bases between. Germline CDR1 is MGHRA and CDR2 is YSYEKL. This CDR3 contains 16 residues.

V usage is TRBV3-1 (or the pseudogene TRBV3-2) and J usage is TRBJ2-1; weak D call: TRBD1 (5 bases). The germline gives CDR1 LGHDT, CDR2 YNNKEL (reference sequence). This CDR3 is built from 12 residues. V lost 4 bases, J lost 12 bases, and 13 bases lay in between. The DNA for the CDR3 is TGTGCCAGCAGCCTTGACTGGGGCGGGCAGTTCTTC. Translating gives CASSLDWGGQFF.